Presented here are 30 T cell receptor beta chains from one specimen sequenced in a study of identical twins. TCRdb independently ran MiXCR on the 5' RACE reads; one entry per CDR3 protein. The repertoire holds 700,000 or so distinct CDR3 sequences, with around 20% as singletons. This same sample was also part of a study on T cells expressing NK-cell markers.

The material sequenced was PBMCs. The receptors derive from a woman aged 18-35 years in good health.

The chain links TRBV5-1 to TRBJ2-1, with D possibly matching TRBD1 (5 bases). The CDR3 sequence is 15 residues long. Per the germline V gene, CDR1 is SGHRS and CDR2 is YFSETQ. The germline V and J ends were trimmed by 0 bases and 6 bases, with 13 bases remaining between them. For the CDR3, the DNA is TGCGCCAGCAGCTTGGCCGCAGGGAAGGTCAATGAGCAGTTCTTC. As protein: CASSLAAGKVNEQFF.

This clonotype turned up a few times. J is TRBJ2-1 and V is TRBV7-9; weak D call: TRBD2 (5 bases). V lost 3 bases to trimming and J lost 1 base, with 10 bases between them. The CDR3 sequence is 15 residues long. Per the germline V gene, CDR1 is SEHNR and CDR2 is FQNEAQ (reference sequence). CDR3 sequence (DNA): TGTGCCAGCAGCTTTGAGGGTCGGTCCTACAATGAGCAGTTCTTC. Protein product: CASSFEGRSYNEQFF.

The J gene is TRBJ2-3, the V gene TRBV12-3 or TRBV12-4, with D unresolved. This CDR3 comprises 11 residues. V gave up 5 bases and J gave up 4 bases, with 4 bases separating them. CDR3 amino acids: CASSIADTQYF. For the CDR3, the DNA is TGTGCCAGCAGTATCGCAGATACGCAGTATTTT.

The chain joins TRBV7-2 to TRBJ1-4; D is perhaps TRBD1 (5 bases). V lost 0 bases and J lost 8, with 16 bases in between. Germline CDR1 and CDR2: SGHTA and FQGNSA. This CDR3 region has 16 residues. The CDR3 sequence: CASSLAPQGRWEKLFF. DNA for the CDR3: TGTGCCAGCAGCTTAGCCCCCCAGGGACGGTGGGAAAAACTGTTTTTT.

J is TRBJ2-3 and V is TRBV15, with 9 nucleotides matching TRBD2. The CDR3 spans 15 residues. The V segment lost 1 base and the J segment 11 bases; nucleotides outside the gene matches: 10. Germline CDR1 and CDR2: LNHNV and YYDKDF (reference sequence). The CDR3 region has the DNA TGTGCCACCAGCAGAGTTGGCGGGAGGGCCTTTATGCAGTATTTT. It encodes CATSRVGGRAFMQYF.

This clonotype was counted between two and nine times. The chain uses TRBV18 and TRBJ1-5; D gene unclear. V lost 3 bases to trimming and J lost 2 bases, with 11 bases between them. CDR3 size: 15 residues. Germline values: CDR1 KGHSH, CDR2 LQKENI. The CDR3 DNA reads as TGTGCCAGCTCACCCTTCAGGTATGGCAATCAGCCCCAGCATTTT. Amino acid sequence: CASSPFRYGNQPQHF. The whole variable domain, filled in from reference TRBV18 and TRBJ1-5, reads NAGVMQNPRHLVRRRGQEARLRCSPMKGHSHVYWYRQLPEEGLKFMVYLQKENIIDESGMPKERFSAEFPKEGPSILRIQQVVRGDSAAYFCASSPFRYGNQPQHFGDGTRLSIL.

This clonotype was picked up a small number of times. The chain has TRBV10-3 and TRBJ2-3; D not resolved. CDR3 length: 12 residues. Trimming removed 9 bases at V and 5 bases at J, with 12 bases between. In germline, CDR1 is ENHRY, CDR2 SYGVKD. The CDR3 bases are TGTGCCATGGGCGAAAAAGGAGATACGCAGTATTTT. It translates to CAMGEKGDTQYF.

As regards this clonotype: This may arise from a read error, as a much more abundant clone is one base away. The chain combines TRBV20-1 with TRBJ2-7; D perhaps matches TRBD2 (5 bases). Germline-derived CDR1 and CDR2 are DFQATT and SNEGSKA (reference sequence). This CDR3 contains 14 residues. The V end lost 6 bases, the J end lost 0 bases, and 15 bases lay between the germline ends. The CDR3 sequence: CSAVRATSSYEQYF. CDR3 DNA: TGCAGTGCAGTGAGGGCTACGAGCTCCTACGAGCAGTACTTC.

The J gene is TRBJ2-1, the V gene TRBV10-3; no clear D. CDR1 is ENHRY and CDR2 is SYGVKD in the germline V gene. Trimming pared 0 bases from V and 6 bases from J, leaving 9 bases between. This CDR3 region has 14 residues. CDR3 bases: TGTGCCATCAGTGAGTCGGCTAGTCTCAATGAGCAGTTCTTC. Its protein product is CAISESASLNEQFF.

A few counts support this clonotype. The chain carries TRBV5-1 and TRBJ2-5; D remains ambiguous. The germline V and J ends were trimmed by 0 bases and 4 bases, with 13 bases remaining between them. This CDR3 spans 15 amino acids. Germline loops: CDR1 SGHRS, CDR2 YFSETQ. The CDR3 region is CASSLAHPSGETQYF. Written as DNA, the CDR3 is TGCGCCAGCAGCTTGGCTCACCCGAGTGGAGAGACCCAGTACTTC. Filled out from reference TRBV5-1 and TRBJ2-5, the complete variable domain reads KAGVTQTPRYLIKTRGQQVTLSCSPISGHRSVSWYQQTPGQGLQFLFEYFSETQRNKGNFPGRFSGRQFSNSRSEMNVSTLELGDSALYLCASSLAHPSGETQYFGPGTRLLVL.

The chain uses TRBV7-3 and TRBJ2-3, with TRBD2 identical over 9 bases. Per the germline V gene, CDR1 is SGHTA and CDR2 is FQGTGA. The CDR3 runs 16 residues. V shed 5 bases and J 2 bases; nucleotides not matched to a gene: 8. The CDR3 coding sequence is TGTGCCAGCAGCCAAGCGGCTAGCGGGGACACAGATACGCAGTATTTT. This sequence encodes CASSQAASGDTDTQYF. The entire variable domain, with the rest obtained from reference TRBV7-3 and TRBJ2-3, is as follows: GAGVSQTPSNKVTEKGKYVELRCDPISGHTALYWYRQSLGQGPEFLIYFQGTGAADDSGLPNDRFFAVRPEGSVSTLKIQRTERGDSAVYLCASSQAASGDTDTQYFGPGTRLTVL.

This clonotype has just a few counts. The V gene is TRBV5-1, the J gene TRBJ2-7; D tentatively reads TRBD1 or TRBD2 (5 bases each). The CDR3 contains 17 residues. Trimming cost V 0 bases and J 1 base, with 17 bases left between them. Germline-derived CDR1 and CDR2 are SGHRS and YFSETQ. CDR3 DNA sequence: TGCGCCAGCAGCTTGGATTGGGGACGGATATTGTCCTACGAGCAGTACTTC. The encoded protein is CASSLDWGRILSYEQYF.

V usage is TRBV3-1 and J usage is TRBJ1-1; maybe TRBD1 (6 bases). Trimming removed 5 bases from V and 1 base from J, with 14 bases in between. CDR3 length: 15 amino acids. Germline CDR1 is LGHDT and CDR2 is YNNKEL (reference sequence). CDR3 sequence: CASSETDRRNTEAFF. The CDR3, as DNA: TGTGCCAGCAGCGAAACGGACAGACGGAACACTGAAGCTTTCTTT. Filled out from reference TRBV3-1 and TRBJ1-1, the complete variable domain reads DTAVSQTPKYLVTQMGNDKSIKCEQNLGHDTMYWYKQDSKKFLKIMFSYNNKELIINETVPNRFSPKSPDKAHLNLHINSLELGDSAVYFCASSETDRRNTEAFFGQGTRLTVV.

This chain connects TRBV20-1 to TRBJ2-3; the D is unclear. Trimming cost V 1 base and J 1 base, with 3 bases left between them. The CDR3 covers 12 residues. Germline V gene sequence: CDR1 DFQATT, CDR2 SNEGSKA (reference sequence). CDR3 in amino acids: CSARVGTDTQYF. CDR3 DNA sequence: TGCAGTGCTAGAGTAGGCACAGATACGCAGTATTTT.

The V and J genes are TRBV5-1 and TRBJ2-7, with 8 bases that match TRBD2. The J segment lost 2 bases and the V segment lost 0 bases, leaving 7 bases of the junction unmatched. The CDR3 extends over 16 amino acids. CDR1 and CDR2 from the germline V gene are SGHRS and YFSETQ. CDR3 sequence: CASSLASTSVAYEQYF. In DNA, the CDR3 is TGCGCCAGCAGCTTGGCCTCGACTAGCGTTGCCTACGAGCAGTACTTC.

There are many counts of this clonotype. The genes are TRBV20-1 and TRBJ1-5; no clear D gene. V was trimmed by 1 base and J by 4 bases, leaving 14 bases between them. The CDR3 sequence is 15 residues long. Looked up from germline, CDR1 is DFQATT and CDR2 is SNEGSKA (reference sequence). The CDR3 loop is CSARAGTIGNQPQHF. The CDR3 DNA is TGCAGTGCTAGAGCGGGCACAATCGGGAATCAGCCCCAGCATTTT.

The CDR3 DNA reads as TGCAGTGCTAGAGTACTAGCGGGAGATTGGGGTGAGCAGTTCTTC. Encoded protein: CSARVLAGDWGEQFF. The chain carries TRBV20-1 and TRBJ2-1; 11 bases match TRBD2. The V gene end was trimmed by 1 base and the J gene end by 9 bases; junction bases not matched to a gene: 8. The length of the CDR3 is 15 residues. Germline V gene lookup returns CDR1 DFQATT and CDR2 SNEGSKA (reference sequence).

V is TRBV20-1 and J is TRBJ2-5; 9 nucleotides agree with TRBD2. J gave up 2 bases and V 2 bases, and 3 bases lay outside the gene matches. The CDR3 extends over 14 amino acids. CDR1 is DFQATT and CDR2 is SNEGSKA in the germline V gene (reference sequence). CDR3 in amino acids: CSARLAGLQETQYF. As DNA, the CDR3 is TGCAGTGCTAGACTAGCGGGGTTACAAGAGACCCAGTACTTC.

This clonotype was observed a handful of times. The chain is built from TRBV27 and TRBJ2-1, with D perhaps TRBD1 (5 bases). CDR3 length: 15 amino acids. Germline V gene lookup returns CDR1 MNHEY and CDR2 SMNVEV (reference sequence). V gave up 1 base and J gave up 2 bases, with 9 bases separating them. CDR3 region: CASSLWGAPYNEQFF. CDR3 bases: TGTGCCAGCAGTTTATGGGGCGCACCCTACAATGAGCAGTTCTTC.

The rearrangement links TRBV7-2 to TRBJ2-7, with D possibly being TRBD1 (6 bases). In germline, CDR1 is SGHTA, CDR2 FQGNSA. This CDR3 spans 14 amino acids. V was cut by 2 bases and J by 2 bases, with 10 bases left in between. The CDR3 DNA follows: TGTGCCAGCAGCTTAACCAGGGGCCCCTACGAGCAGTACTTC. This gives the protein CASSLTRGPYEQYF.

The J gene is TRBJ2-3, the V gene TRBV20-1; possibly TRBD2 for D (5 bases). Between the trimmed V and J ends, which lost 0 bases and 4 bases, there was a span of 8 bases. The CDR3 has 13 residues. Germline lookup yields CDR1 DFQATT and CDR2 SNEGSKA (reference sequence). CDR3 DNA sequence: TGCAGTGCTAGAGATGGAGCGGCAGATACGCAGTATTTT. It specifies CSARDGAADTQYF.

The chain combines TRBV7-2 with TRBJ1-3; 8 bases agree with TRBD1. V gave up 8 bases and J gave up 4 bases; unmatched junction bases: 7. The CDR3 sequence is 14 residues long. Looked up from germline, CDR1 is SGHTA and CDR2 is FQGNSA. CDR3 residues: CASLSGTGGNTIYF. DNA for the CDR3: TGTGCCAGCCTATCCGGGACAGGAGGAAACACCATATATTTT. Full variable domain (outside the CDR3, taken from reference TRBV7-2 and TRBJ1-3): GAGVSQSPSNKVTEKGKDVELRCDPISGHTALYWYRQSLGQGLEFLIYFQGNSAPDKSGLPSDRFSAERTGGSVSTLTIQRTQQEDSAVYLCASLSGTGGNTIYFGEGSWLTVV.

This clonotype was seen ten or more times. The genes are TRBV5-1 and TRBJ1-1, with D uncertain. CDR3 size: 15 residues. Germline V lookup: CDR1 SGHRS, CDR2 YFSETQ. V lost 1 base and J 3 bases, leaving 13 bases between the germline ends. CDR3 nucleotide sequence: TGCGCCAGCAGCTTGATGGTGCCCCAGGACACTGAAGCTTTCTTT. Its protein product is CASSLMVPQDTEAFF.

There are a few counts of this clonotype. V and J are TRBV20-1 and TRBJ2-4; 15 bases map to TRBD2. The J segment lost 3 bases and the V segment lost 6 bases, leaving 12 bases of the junction unmatched. CDR3 size: 18 residues. The germline V gene has CDR1 DFQATT and CDR2 SNEGSKA (reference sequence). The CDR3 nucleotides read TGCAGTGCGCCGAGCGGACTAGCGGGAGGGCCAGGCAAAAACATTCAGTACTTC. Amino acid sequence: CSAPSGLAGGPGKNIQYF.

This clonotype was counted only a few times. The gene calls are TRBV7-7 and TRBJ2-3; no reliable D call. The CDR3 spans 9 residues. The germline gives CDR1 SSHAT, CDR2 FNYEAQ (reference sequence). The CDR3 DNA reads TGTGCTAACACAGATACGCAGTATTTT. Translating it yields CANTDTQYF. The entire variable domain, with the rest obtained from reference TRBV7-7 and TRBJ2-3, is as follows: GAGVSQSPRYKVTKRGQDVTLRCDPISSHATLYWYQQALGQGPEFLTYFNYEAQPDKSGLPSDRFSAERPEGSISTLTIQRTEQRDSAMYRCANTDTQYFGPGTRLTVL.

V and J are TRBV5-1 and TRBJ2-5; TRBD1 matches 8 bases. The ends lost 2 bases at V and 4 bases at J; junction bases unmatched: 4. The CDR3 sequence is 14 residues long. Germline assignment: CDR1 SGHRS and CDR2 YFSETQ. In DNA, the CDR3 is TGCGCCAGCAGCTTCGACAGGGGTAGAGAGACCCAGTACTTC. Its protein is CASSFDRGRETQYF.

This clonotype was seen a handful of times. The chain is built from TRBV5-1 and TRBJ2-5; a possible D gene is TRBD1 (5 bases). V lost 2 bases and J 5 bases, leaving 13 bases between the germline ends. Germline-derived CDR1 and CDR2 are SGHRS and YFSETQ. This CDR3 has 14 amino acids. CDR3 in amino acids: CASSFQGDRETQYF. The CDR3 DNA sequence: TGCGCCAGCAGCTTTCAAGGGGATAGGGAGACCCAGTACTTC.

This clonotype was recorded a few times. One end of the junction fails to match germline, which may point to a read error. This rearrangement joins TRBV7-2 to TRBJ2-1; a possible D gene is TRBD2 (5 bases). The CDR3 is made up of 12 amino acids. Per the germline V gene, CDR1 is SGHTA and CDR2 is FQGNSA. CDR3 amino acids: CASSLDSTRGYF. For the CDR3, the DNA is TGTGCCAGCAGCTTAGATTCAACCCGCGGGTATTTC. Complete variable domain (other parts from reference TRBV7-2 and TRBJ2-1): GAGVSQSPSNKVTEKGKDVELRCDPISGHTALYWYRQSLGQGLEFLIYFQGNSAPDKSGLPSDRFSAERTGGSVSTLTIQRTQQEDSAVYLCASSLDSTRGYFGPGTRLTVL.

This clonotype was seen a few times. The J gene is TRBJ2-2, the V gene TRBV6-1, with D hard to call. CDR3 length equals 13 residues. V gave up 6 bases and J gave up 6 bases, with 11 bases separating them. The germline gives CDR1 MNHNS, CDR2 SASEGT. CDR3 amino acids: CASRQTGPGELFF. In DNA form, the CDR3 reads TGTGCCAGCAGACAAACCGGCCCCGGGGAGCTGTTTTTT.

The V gene is TRBV18, the J gene TRBJ1-4, with 7 bases lining up with TRBD1. The CDR3 extends over 13 amino acids. V shed 3 bases and J 11 bases; nucleotides not matched to a gene: 6. CDR1 and CDR2 from the germline V gene are KGHSH and LQKENI. The CDR3 is CASSPDRVWKLFF. CDR3 DNA sequence: TGTGCCAGCTCACCCGACAGGGTTTGGAAACTGTTTTTT.